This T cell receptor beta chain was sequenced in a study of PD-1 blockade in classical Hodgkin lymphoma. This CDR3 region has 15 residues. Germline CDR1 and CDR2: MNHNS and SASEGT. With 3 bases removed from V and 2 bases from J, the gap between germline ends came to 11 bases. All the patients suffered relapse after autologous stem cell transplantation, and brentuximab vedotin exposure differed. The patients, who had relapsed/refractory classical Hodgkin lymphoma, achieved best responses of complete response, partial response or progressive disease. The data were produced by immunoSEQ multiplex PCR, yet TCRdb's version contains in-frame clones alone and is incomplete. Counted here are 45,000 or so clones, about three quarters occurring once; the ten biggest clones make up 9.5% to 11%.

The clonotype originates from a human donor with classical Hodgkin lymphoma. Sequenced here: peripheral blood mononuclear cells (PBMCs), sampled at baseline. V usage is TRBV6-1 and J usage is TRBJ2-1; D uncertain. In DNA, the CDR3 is TGTGCCAGCAGTGATCAAGACTCTCCCTACAATGAGCAGTTCTTC. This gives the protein CASSDQDSPYNEQFF.